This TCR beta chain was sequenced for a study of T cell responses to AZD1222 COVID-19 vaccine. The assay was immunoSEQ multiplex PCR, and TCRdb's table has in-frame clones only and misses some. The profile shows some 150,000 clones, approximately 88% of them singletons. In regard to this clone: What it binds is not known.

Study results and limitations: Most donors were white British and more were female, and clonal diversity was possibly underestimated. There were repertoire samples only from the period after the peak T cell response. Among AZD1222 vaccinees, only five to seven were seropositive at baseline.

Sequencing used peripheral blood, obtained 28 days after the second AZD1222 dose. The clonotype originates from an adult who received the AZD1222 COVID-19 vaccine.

The CDR3 nucleotides read TGTGCCAGCAGCCAAGAGCGGGGCCATAGCACAGATACGCAGTATTTT. Protein: CASSQERGHSTDTQYF. The chain carries TRBV4-2 and TRBJ2-3, with TRBD2 as a possible D gene (6 bases). The CDR3 runs to 16 residues. Trimming took 0 bases from V and 0 from J, leaving 10 bases between them. In germline, CDR1 is LGHNA, CDR2 YNFKEQ.